The 26 T cell receptor beta chains listed next were all sequenced from one sample in a study of blood T cell repertoires in COVID-19. Measured with immunoSEQ multiplex PCR; TCRdb has only the in-frame clones, and not every one. Here the sample spans a few hundred thousand clones, roughly nine tenths being singletons. The specimen sequenced was PBMCs or T cells enriched from blood (not recorded which). The receptors originated from a man aged 25 to 40 who had recovered from COVID-19.

This clone is a singleton in its sample. The chain recombines TRBV6-4 with TRBJ2-4; possibly TRBD1 for D (6 bases). V dropped 9 bases and J dropped 2 bases, with 14 bases sitting between them. The CDR3 totals 14 residues. Germline CDR1 MRHNA, CDR2 SNTAGT. The CDR3 DNA is TGTGCCAGGGACCGGGACACTCCCAAAAACATTCAGTACTTC. Translation gives CARDRDTPKNIQYF.

The V call is TRBV3-1 (or the pseudogene TRBV3-2), the J call TRBJ2-3; 11 nucleotides line up with TRBD2. This CDR3 comprises 17 residues. J lost 6 bases, V lost 1 base, and 9 bases had no gene match. CDR1 is LGHDT, CDR2 YNNKEL, per germline (reference sequence). DNA of the CDR3: TGTGCCAGCAGCCAAGGGCGACTAGCGGGAATCATTGATACGCAGTATTTT. It codes for CASSQGRLAGIIDTQYF.

This sequence joins TRBV5-4 and TRBJ2-7; 9 positions agree with TRBD2. V trimming: 4 bases; J trimming: 4 bases; junction bases outside the gene matches: 9. The V gene's germline CDR1 is SGHNT and CDR2 YYREEE (reference sequence). The CDR3 totals 15 residues. The CDR3 DNA reads as TGTGCCAGCAGCCCTGTAGCGGGAGAATCATACGAGCAGTACTTC. Translated: CASSPVAGESYEQYF.

This rearrangement joins TRBV3-1 (or the pseudogene TRBV3-2) to TRBJ2-7; weak D call: TRBD2 (8 bases). The germline CDR1 and CDR2 sequences are LGHDT and YNNKEL (reference sequence). Trimming shortened V by 0 bases and J by 2 bases, and 17 bases separated the two germline ends. The CDR3 sequence is 17 residues long. CDR3 in amino acids: CASSQDTSGRGPYEQYF. The CDR3 DNA sequence: TGTGCCAGCAGCCAAGATACTTCCGGGAGGGGGCCCTACGAGCAGTACTTC.

This rearrangement joins TRBV5-6 to TRBJ2-1; D perhaps matches TRBD1 (6 bases). Trimming pared 0 bases from V and 9 bases from J, leaving 13 bases between. This CDR3 has 14 amino acids. Germline CDR1 is SGHDT and CDR2 is YYEEEE. The CDR3 protein is CASSLAQGMAEQFF. CDR3 sequence (DNA): TGTGCCAGCAGCTTGGCTCAGGGGATGGCTGAGCAGTTCTTC.

The chain combines TRBV7-9 with TRBJ2-3; D may be TRBD2 (5 bases). The CDR3 sequence is 15 residues long. The V end was cut by 3 bases, the J end by 0 bases, with 10 bases between. Germline V gene sequence: CDR1 SEHNR, CDR2 FQNEAQ (reference sequence). This CDR3 reads CASSFGLVSTDTQYF. CDR3 DNA sequence: TGTGCCAGCAGCTTCGGACTCGTCAGCACAGATACGCAGTATTTT. Looking up the rest from reference TRBV7-9 and TRBJ2-3 gives the full variable domain: DTGVSQNPRHKITKRGQNVTFRCDPISEHNRLYWYRQTLGQGPEFLTYFQNEAQLEKSRLLSDRFSAERPKGSFSTLEIQRTEQGDSAMYLCASSFGLVSTDTQYFGPGTRLTVL.

The genes are TRBV9 and TRBJ2-7; D is possibly TRBD2 (6 bases). CDR1 is SGDLS and CDR2 is YYNGEE in the germline V gene. Trimming left V 4 bases short and J 3 bases short, with 11 bases between. The CDR3 loop spans 13 amino acids. Here the CDR3 DNA reads TGTGCCAGCAGCCCGGGGACTTTCTACGAGCAGTACTTC. Translation: CASSPGTFYEQYF.

This chain links TRBV2 with TRBJ2-7; D gene uncertain. The CDR3 is made up of 11 amino acids. The V end lost 6 bases, the J end lost 3 bases, and 6 bases lay between the germline ends. Germline V CDR1 and CDR2: SNHLY, FYNNEI. The CDR3: CASSNIYEQYF. The CDR3 region has the DNA TGTGCCAGCAGCAACATCTACGAGCAGTACTTC.

V gene TRBV13 combines with J gene TRBJ1-1, with 9 bases that match TRBD1. The length of the CDR3 is 15 residues. Germline assignment: CDR1 PRHDT and CDR2 FYEKMQ (reference sequence). Trimming cost V 5 bases and J 4 bases; bases outside gene matches: 8. CDR3 DNA sequence: TGTGCCAGCAGCCTGGGGACAGGGTCGGGCACTGAAGCTTTCTTT. Encoded protein: CASSLGTGSGTEAFF. Full variable domain (missing parts from reference TRBV13 and TRBJ1-1): AAGVIQSPRHLIKEKRETATLKCYPIPRHDTVYWYQQGPGQDPQFLISFYEKMQSDKGSIPDRFSAQQFSDYHSELNMSSLELGDSALYFCASSLGTGSGTEAFFGQGTRLTVV.

The J gene is TRBJ2-1, the V gene TRBV19; weak D call: TRBD2 (6 bases). The CDR3 consists of 13 residues. With 7 bases removed from V and 3 bases from J, the gap between germline ends came to 10 bases. Germline V gene data show CDR1 as LNHDA and CDR2 as SQIVND (reference sequence). CDR3 coding DNA: TGTGCCAGTACAGCGGGCGGCTACAATGAGCAGTTCTTC. Translated: CASTAGGYNEQFF.

This sequence joins TRBV27 and TRBJ2-7, with 9 bases lining up with TRBD2. Germline CDR1 reads MNHEY; CDR2 reads SMNVEV (reference sequence). The CDR3 covers 15 residues. J was trimmed by 5 bases and V by 1 base; bases with no gene match: 6. The CDR3 region is CASSLFLAGLNEQYF. The CDR3 bases are TGTGCCAGCAGTTTATTTCTAGCGGGATTGAACGAGCAGTACTTC.

The chain combines TRBV27 with TRBJ2-7; 8 nucleotides agree with TRBD2. V was pared by 6 bases and J by 5 bases, with 9 bases of the junction left unmatched. This CDR3 is 14 amino acids long. Germline loops: CDR1 MNHEY, CDR2 SMNVEV (reference sequence). This CDR3 reads CASSHSGNQDEQYF. The CDR3 nucleotides read TGTGCCAGCAGCCATAGCGGGAACCAAGACGAGCAGTACTTC.

On this clone: Other DNA sequences from this sample encode an identical CDR3 as well. The chain carries TRBV28 and TRBJ1-1; no clear D gene. Germline V lookup: CDR1 MDHEN, CDR2 SYDVKM. There are 13 residues in the CDR3. V was cut by 4 bases and J by 0 bases, with 6 bases left in between. The CDR3: CASSSTLNTEAFF. CDR3 bases: TGTGCCAGCAGTTCGACATTGAACACTGAAGCTTTCTTT.

This clone has just one count. The junction departs from the called germline gene at one end, perhaps through a read error. V gene TRBV12-3 or TRBV12-4 combines with J gene TRBJ1-1; D gene ambiguous. The CDR3 loop spans 10 amino acids. The DNA for the CDR3 is TGTGCCAGCAGTTTAAACTCTCCCATCTTT. Translated: CASSLNSPIF.

V usage is TRBV19 and J usage is TRBJ1-5, with no clear D. There are 15 residues in the CDR3. The V end was cut by 0 bases, the J end by 11 bases, with 17 bases between. The germline CDR1 and CDR2 sequences are LNHDA and SQIVND (reference sequence). This CDR3 is CASSIDQNSPWAQHF. CDR3 in DNA: TGTGCCAGTAGTATAGATCAGAACAGCCCCTGGGCCCAGCATTTT.

This chain connects TRBV28 to TRBJ1-1, with 8 bases fitting TRBD1. Germline loops: CDR1 MDHEN, CDR2 SYDVKM. Losses at the gene ends were 2 bases for V and 6 bases for J; bases not matched to a gene: 5. CDR3 size: 14 residues. This CDR3 reads CASSLRTGFSEAFF. DNA of the CDR3: TGTGCCAGCAGTTTAAGGACAGGGTTTTCTGAAGCTTTCTTT.

Remarks on this clone: This sample also contains other DNA sequences that code for the same CDR3. This chain joins TRBV28 and TRBJ1-1; D gene ambiguous. Trimming stripped 5 bases from V and 2 bases from J, with 6 bases between. The length of the CDR3 is 12 residues. Germline CDR1 is MDHEN and CDR2 is SYDVKM. This CDR3 reads CASSLLNTEAFF. The CDR3 DNA reads TGTGCCAGCAGTCTCCTCAACACTGAAGCTTTCTTT.

The chain combines TRBV5-4 with TRBJ1-6, with D tentatively TRBD1 (5 bases). Germline CDR1 and CDR2: SGHNT and YYREEE (reference sequence). This CDR3 has 15 amino acids. The V gene lost 0 bases and the J gene lost 10 bases, with 14 bases spanning the gap. The CDR3 region has the DNA TGTGCCAGCAGCTTGGAAGGGGCAATAGGGTCACCCCTCCACTTT. Translated: CASSLEGAIGSPLHF.

The CDR3 DNA follows: TGTGCCAGCAGCGTAGTTGGTAGCGGCCAAGAGACCCAGTACTTC. Translating gives CASSVVGSGQETQYF. This chain joins TRBV9 and TRBJ2-5; maybe TRBD2 (6 bases). Trimming stripped 0 bases from V and 1 base from J, with 10 bases between. Per the germline V gene, CDR1 is SGDLS and CDR2 is YYNGEE. This CDR3 is 15 amino acids long.

The chain recombines TRBV6-2 or TRBV6-3 with TRBJ1-5; 7 bases fit TRBD1. Germline CDR1 is MNHEY and CDR2 is SVGEGT. V dropped 4 bases and J dropped 4; count of bases not matched to a gene: 19. The CDR3 covers 19 residues. The CDR3 protein is CASSSTRLRGQNRNQPQHF. In DNA form, the CDR3 reads TGTGCCAGCAGTTCCACCCGATTAAGGGGACAGAACCGAAATCAGCCCCAGCATTTT.

The chain joins TRBV29-1 to TRBJ2-1, with a possible D match to TRBD2 (5 bases). Germline-derived CDR1 and CDR2 are SQVTM and ANQGSEA. V was cut by 2 bases and J by 6 bases, with 8 bases left in between. The CDR3 spans 12 residues. The CDR3 nucleotides are TGCAGCGTTGAACTAGCCGGCAATGAGCAGTTCTTC. This sequence encodes CSVELAGNEQFF.

The chain is built from TRBV4-1 and TRBJ1-4; 7 bases are shared with TRBD1. The germline V gene has CDR1 MGHRA and CDR2 YSYEKL. The CDR3 sequence is 17 residues long. With 4 bases clipped from V and 5 bases from J, the junction kept 13 bases outside the gene matches. CDR3 loop: CASSPIRPGTANEKLFF. CDR3 sequence (DNA): TGCGCCAGCAGCCCTATTCGACCCGGGACAGCCAATGAAAAACTGTTTTTT.

V gene TRBV4-1 combines with J gene TRBJ1-5; 8 positions agree with TRBD1. Germline V gives CDR1 MGHRA, CDR2 YSYEKL. The junction had 5 bases not matched to a gene; V was cut back by 0 bases and J by 4 bases. This CDR3 spans 16 amino acids. CDR3: CASSQDGTGINQPQHF. Written as DNA, the CDR3 is TGCGCCAGCAGCCAAGACGGGACAGGCATTAATCAGCCCCAGCATTTT.

The chain combines TRBV7-8 with TRBJ2-3; the match to TRBD1 covers 11 bases. The germline gives CDR1 SGHVS, CDR2 FQNEAQ. The CDR3 extends over 16 amino acids. The trim removed 6 bases at V and 4 bases at J, leaving 9 bases unmatched. CDR3 bases: TGTGCCAGCAGAGAAGAGGACAGGGGGCGGCCAGATACGCAGTATTTT. Translated: CASREEDRGRPDTQYF.

The rearrangement joins TRBV11-1 to TRBJ1-4; no clear D gene. V was trimmed by 6 bases and J by 8 bases, leaving 13 bases between them. From germline, CDR1 is SGHAT and CDR2 FQDESV (reference sequence). This CDR3 has 13 amino acids. The DNA of the CDR3 is TGTGCCAGCAGGGGCAGGCGAGAGGAAAAACTGTTTTTT. It encodes CASRGRREEKLFF. The full variable domain, rest sourced from reference TRBV11-1 and TRBJ1-4, is EAEVAQSPRYKITEKSQAVAFWCDPISGHATLYWYRQILGQGPELLVQFQDESVVDDSQLPKDRFSAERLKGVDSTLKIQPAELGDSAMYLCASRGRREEKLFFGSGTQLSVL.

V is TRBV4-1 and J is TRBJ1-5; 9 positions match TRBD1. Trimming took 3 bases from V and 2 from J; bases not matched to a gene: 8. This CDR3 region has 17 residues. CDR1 is MGHRA, CDR2 YSYEKL, per germline. The CDR3 spells CASSQGRTGVGNQPQHF. CDR3 DNA sequence: TGCGCCAGCAGCCAGGGACGGACAGGGGTTGGCAATCAGCCCCAGCATTTT.